These 14 T cell receptor beta chains share one sample of origin, sequenced in a study of cytomegalovirus exposure and HLA in healthy donors. Vbeta (60) and Jbeta (13) primers were used in the PCR. Produced via immunoSEQ multiplex PCR; TCRdb's table is partial and in-frame only. The sample includes about 130,000 clones, roughly 70% of them seen just once. Sequenced material: PBMCs. These receptors all stem from a man aged 35-49 years in good health and CMV-seronegative.

The V gene is TRBV4-1, the J gene TRBJ1-2, with D hard to call. CDR3 length: 15 residues. From germline, CDR1 is MGHRA and CDR2 YSYEKL. V was pared by 3 bases and J by 4 bases, with 15 bases between. In DNA, the CDR3 is TGCGCCAGCAGCCATCCGGGAGCCCATGGCTATGGCTACACCTTC. Amino acid sequence: CASSHPGAHGYGYTF.

The V gene is TRBV18, the J gene TRBJ1-1; no clear D gene. CDR3 length equals 13 residues. Looked up from germline, CDR1 is KGHSH and CDR2 is LQKENI. V was clipped by 1 base and J by 1 base, with 4 bases between them. CDR3 protein: CASSPLQNTEAFF. In DNA form, the CDR3 reads TGTGCCAGCTCACCACTCCAGAACACTGAAGCTTTCTTT.

This clone is a singleton in its sample. The rearrangement joins TRBV4-3 to TRBJ2-1; 7 bases align to TRBD2. The CDR3 is 12 residues long. V gave up 8 bases and J gave up 7 bases; unmatched junction bases: 5. CDR1 is LGHNA and CDR2 is YSLEER in the germline V gene. CDR3 amino acids: CASLGRGNEQFF. The DNA for the CDR3 is TGCGCCAGCTTGGGGAGGGGTAATGAGCAGTTCTTC.

CDR3 coding DNA: TGTGCCAGCACCCGTCTAGGAGATACGCAGTATTTT. This sequence encodes CASTRLGDTQYF. V gene TRBV2 combines with J gene TRBJ2-3; D uncertain. This CDR3 comprises 12 residues. V shed 7 bases and J shed 5 bases, with 10 bases lying between them. CDR1 is SNHLY and CDR2 is FYNNEI in the germline V gene.

The chain has TRBV6-5 and TRBJ2-7; possibly TRBD2 for D (5 bases). The CDR3 is 15 residues long. The V gene lost 6 bases and the J gene lost 3 bases, with 18 bases spanning the gap. Germline V gives CDR1 MNHEY, CDR2 SVGAGI. The CDR3 sequence is CASSTNGGFVYEQYF. In DNA form, the CDR3 reads TGTGCCAGCAGCACGAATGGCGGGTTCGTCTACGAGCAGTACTTC.

The V gene is TRBV6-5, the J gene TRBJ2-7; 7 positions agree with TRBD1. Germline CDR1 and CDR2: MNHEY and SVGAGI. This CDR3 is built from 14 residues. The V and J ends lost 2 bases and 3 bases, in that order; junction bases with no gene match: 4. CDR3 coding DNA: TGTGCCAGCAGTTACGCGACAGGGAGCTACGAGCAGTACTTC. Amino acid sequence: CASSYATGSYEQYF.

The gene calls are TRBV27 and TRBJ2-1, with TRBD1 as a possible D gene (6 bases). The V and J ends lost 5 bases and 10 bases respectively, with 15 bases between them. This CDR3 region has 13 residues. Germline V gene lookup returns CDR1 MNHEY and CDR2 SMNVEV (reference sequence). The CDR3 sequence is CASSPQGIWEQFF. CDR3 sequence (DNA): TGTGCCAGCAGTCCTCAGGGGATATGGGAGCAGTTCTTC.

The V call is TRBV19, the J call TRBJ1-1; TRBD1 agrees at 9 bases. V dropped 6 bases and J dropped 4; count of bases not matched to a gene: 6. The germline V gene has CDR1 LNHDA and CDR2 SQIVND (reference sequence). This CDR3 region has 14 residues. The CDR3 reads CASRHRGLITEAFF. The DNA for the CDR3 is TGTGCCAGTAGGCACAGGGGGCTGATCACTGAAGCTTTCTTT.

This chain uses TRBV4-3 with TRBJ2-3; 11 bases align to TRBD2. The CDR3 sequence is 16 residues long. After removal of 4 bases from V and 5 bases from J, the junction contained 8 bases not matched to a gene. CDR1 LGHNA and CDR2 YSLEER come from the germline V gene. CDR3 loop: CASSPQLAGEGDTQYF. The CDR3 region has the DNA TGCGCCAGCAGCCCTCAACTAGCGGGAGAAGGAGATACGCAGTATTTT.

This clone was seen a handful of times. The rearrangement joins TRBV9 to TRBJ1-2, with 8 bases identical to TRBD1. Trimming removed 3 bases from V and 0 bases from J; junction bases left unmatched: 4. This CDR3 is 15 amino acids long. From germline, CDR1 is SGDLS and CDR2 YYNGEE. CDR3 in amino acids: CASSEGTGPNYGYTF. Written as DNA, the CDR3 is TGTGCCAGCAGCGAGGGGACAGGACCTAACTATGGCTACACCTTC.

This clone was recorded once. The chain uses TRBV29-1 and TRBJ1-2; TRBD1 matches 9 bases. Germline CDR1 and CDR2: SQVTM and ANQGSEA. The CDR3 length is 13 residues. V shed 7 bases, J shed 2 bases, and the junction held 5 bases outside the gene matches. The CDR3 sequence is CSAGQGQNYGYTF. CDR3 coding DNA: TGCAGCGCCGGACAGGGGCAGAACTATGGCTACACCTTC.

This clone was picked up one time. This sequence joins TRBV6-6 and TRBJ2-7, with D possibly matching TRBD2 (6 bases). The CDR3 has 15 amino acids. The V and J ends lost 7 bases and 7 bases respectively, with 23 bases between them. Germline CDR1 reads MNHNY; CDR2 reads SVGAGI (reference sequence). The CDR3 protein is CASMGSGGGSGEQYF. The DNA of the CDR3 is TGTGCCAGCATGGGTAGCGGAGGTGGTTCGGGGGAGCAGTACTTC.

With regard to this clone: The germline gene is not matched at one end of the junction; a read error may be the cause. The chain has TRBV7-6 and TRBJ2-2, with 11 positions matching TRBD2. From germline, CDR1 is SGHVS and CDR2 FNYEAQ. The CDR3 contains 18 residues. CDR3 DNA: TGTGCCAGCAGCCTAGCGGGAGGACGAGGTGTGAACACCGGGGAGCTGTTTTTT. This encodes CASSLAGGRGVNTGELFF.

J is TRBJ2-3 and V is TRBV12-5; D may be TRBD1 (5 bases). V lost 3 bases and J 3 bases, leaving 13 bases between the germline ends. The germline V gene has CDR1 LGHNT and CDR2 FRNRAP. This CDR3 is built from 15 residues. The CDR3 region has the DNA TGTGCTAGTGGTTTACCACAGGTTCAGACAGATACGCAGTATTTT. Its protein product is CASGLPQVQTDTQYF.